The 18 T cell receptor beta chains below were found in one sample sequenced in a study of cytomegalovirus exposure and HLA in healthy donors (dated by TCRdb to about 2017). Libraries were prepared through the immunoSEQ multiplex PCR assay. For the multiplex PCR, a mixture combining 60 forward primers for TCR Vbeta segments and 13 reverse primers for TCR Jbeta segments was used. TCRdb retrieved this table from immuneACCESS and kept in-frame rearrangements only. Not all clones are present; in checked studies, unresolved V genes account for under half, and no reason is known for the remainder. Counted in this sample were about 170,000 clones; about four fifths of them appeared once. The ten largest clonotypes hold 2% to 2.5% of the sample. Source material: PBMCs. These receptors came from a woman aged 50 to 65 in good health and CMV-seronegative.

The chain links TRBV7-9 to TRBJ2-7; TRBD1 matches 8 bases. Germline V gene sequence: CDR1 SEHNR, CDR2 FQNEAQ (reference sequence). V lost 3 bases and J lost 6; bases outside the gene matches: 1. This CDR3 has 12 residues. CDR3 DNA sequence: TGTGCCAGCAGCTTTACAGGGGGCGAGCAGTACTTC. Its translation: CASSFTGGEQYF.

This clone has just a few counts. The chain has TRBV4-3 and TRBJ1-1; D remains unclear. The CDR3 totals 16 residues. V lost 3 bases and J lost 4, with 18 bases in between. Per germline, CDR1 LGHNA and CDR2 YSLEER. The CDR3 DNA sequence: TGCGCCAGCAGCCAGTGGCTCGGCCAGGCCACCACTGAAGCTTTCTTT. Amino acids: CASSQWLGQATTEAFF.

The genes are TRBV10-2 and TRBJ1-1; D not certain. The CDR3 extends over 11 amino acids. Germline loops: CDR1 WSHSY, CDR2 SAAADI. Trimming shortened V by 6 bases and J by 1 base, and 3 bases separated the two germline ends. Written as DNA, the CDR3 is TGCGCCAGCAGCCAGAACACTGAAGCTTTCTTT. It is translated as CASSQNTEAFF.

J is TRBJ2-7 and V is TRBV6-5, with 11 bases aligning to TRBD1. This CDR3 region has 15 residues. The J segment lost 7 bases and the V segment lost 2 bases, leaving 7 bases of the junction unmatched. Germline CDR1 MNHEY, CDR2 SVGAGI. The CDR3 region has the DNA TGTGCCAGCAGTTACCGAGGACAGGGGGCGGGGGAGCAGTACTTC. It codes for CASSYRGQGAGEQYF.

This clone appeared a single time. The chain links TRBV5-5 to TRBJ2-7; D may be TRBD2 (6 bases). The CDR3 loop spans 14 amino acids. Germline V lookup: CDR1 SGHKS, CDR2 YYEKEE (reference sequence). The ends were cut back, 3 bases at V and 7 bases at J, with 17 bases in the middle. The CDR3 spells CASSWEARGGEQYF. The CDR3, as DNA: TGTGCCAGCAGCTGGGAGGCCCGGGGCGGGGAGCAGTACTTC.

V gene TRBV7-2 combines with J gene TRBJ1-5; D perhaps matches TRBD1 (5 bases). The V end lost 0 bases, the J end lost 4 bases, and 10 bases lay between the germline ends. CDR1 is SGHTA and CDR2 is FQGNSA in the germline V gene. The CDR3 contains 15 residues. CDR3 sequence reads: CASSLAWTYNQPQHF. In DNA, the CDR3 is TGTGCCAGCAGCTTAGCTTGGACATATAATCAGCCCCAGCATTTT.

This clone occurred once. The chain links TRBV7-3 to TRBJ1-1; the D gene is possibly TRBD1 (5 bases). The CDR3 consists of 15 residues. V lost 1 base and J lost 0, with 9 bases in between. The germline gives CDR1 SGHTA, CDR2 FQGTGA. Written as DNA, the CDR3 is TGTGCCAGCAGCTTAAATCCAGGGCTGAACACTGAAGCTTTCTTT. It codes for CASSLNPGLNTEAFF.

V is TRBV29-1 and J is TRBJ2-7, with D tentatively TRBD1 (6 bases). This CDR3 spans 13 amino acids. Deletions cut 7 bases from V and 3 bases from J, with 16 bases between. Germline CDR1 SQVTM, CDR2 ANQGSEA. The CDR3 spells CSATDVRGYEQYF. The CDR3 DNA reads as TGCAGCGCGACGGACGTCAGGGGCTACGAGCAGTACTTC.

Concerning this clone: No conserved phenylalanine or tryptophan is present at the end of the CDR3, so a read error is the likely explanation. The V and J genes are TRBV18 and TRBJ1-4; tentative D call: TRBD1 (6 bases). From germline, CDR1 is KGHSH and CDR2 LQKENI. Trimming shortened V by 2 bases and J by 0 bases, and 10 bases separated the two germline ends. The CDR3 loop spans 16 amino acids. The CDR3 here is CASSPGQPATNEKLFL. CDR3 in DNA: TGTGCCAGCTCACCAGGACAGCCTGCAACTAATGAAAAACTGTTTCTT.

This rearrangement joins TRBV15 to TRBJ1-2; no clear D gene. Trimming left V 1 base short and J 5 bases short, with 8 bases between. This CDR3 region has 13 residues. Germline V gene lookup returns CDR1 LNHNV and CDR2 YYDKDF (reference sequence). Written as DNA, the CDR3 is TGTGCCACCAGCAGAGCGGGTAGGTATGGCTACACCTTC. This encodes CATSRAGRYGYTF. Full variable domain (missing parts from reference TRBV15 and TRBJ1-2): DAMVIQNPRYQVTQFGKPVTLSCSQTLNHNVMYWYQQKSSQAPKLLFHYYDKDFNNEADTPDNFQSRRPNTSFCFLDIRSPGLGDTAMYLCATSRAGRYGYTFGSGTRLTVV.

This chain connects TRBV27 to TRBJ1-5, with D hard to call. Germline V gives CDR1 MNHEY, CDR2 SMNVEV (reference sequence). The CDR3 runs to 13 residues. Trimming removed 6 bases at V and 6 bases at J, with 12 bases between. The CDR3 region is CASSTISGQPQHF. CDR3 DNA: TGTGCCAGCAGCACGATCAGCGGTCAGCCCCAGCATTTT.

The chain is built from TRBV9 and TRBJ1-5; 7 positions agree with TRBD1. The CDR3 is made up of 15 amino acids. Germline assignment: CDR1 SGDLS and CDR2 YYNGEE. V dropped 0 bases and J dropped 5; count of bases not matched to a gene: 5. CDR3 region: CASSVAGDRDQPQHF. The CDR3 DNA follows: TGTGCCAGCAGCGTAGCTGGAGACAGGGATCAGCCCCAGCATTTT. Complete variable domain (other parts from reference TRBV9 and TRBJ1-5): DSGVTQTPKHLITATGQRVTLRCSPRSGDLSVYWYQQSLDQGLQFLIQYYNGEERAKGNILERFSAQQFPDLHSELNLSSLELGDSALYFCASSVAGDRDQPQHFGDGTRLSIL.

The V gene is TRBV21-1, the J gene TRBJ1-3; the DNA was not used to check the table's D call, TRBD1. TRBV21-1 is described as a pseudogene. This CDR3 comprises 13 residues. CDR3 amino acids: CASSSGSGNTIYF. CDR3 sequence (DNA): TGTGCCAGCAGCTCAGGTTCTGGAAACACCATATATTTT.

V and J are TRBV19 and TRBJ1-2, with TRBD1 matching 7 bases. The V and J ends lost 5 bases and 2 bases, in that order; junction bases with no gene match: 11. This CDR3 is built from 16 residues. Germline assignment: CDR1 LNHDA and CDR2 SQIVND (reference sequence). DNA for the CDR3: TGTGCCAGTAGTCCCTCCCGGACAGGACACAACTATGGCTACACCTTC. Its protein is CASSPSRTGHNYGYTF.

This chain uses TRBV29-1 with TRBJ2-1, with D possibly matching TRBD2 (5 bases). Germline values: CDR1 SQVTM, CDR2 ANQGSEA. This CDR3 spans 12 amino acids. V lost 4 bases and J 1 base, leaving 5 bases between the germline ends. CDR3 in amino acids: CSVGGSYNEQFF. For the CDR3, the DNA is TGCAGCGTTGGCGGGTCCTACAATGAGCAGTTCTTC.

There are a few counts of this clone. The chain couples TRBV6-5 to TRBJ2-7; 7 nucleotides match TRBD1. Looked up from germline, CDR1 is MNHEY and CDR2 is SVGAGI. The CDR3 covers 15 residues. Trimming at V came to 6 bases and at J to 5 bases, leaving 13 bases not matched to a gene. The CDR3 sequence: CASRITGDSINEQYF. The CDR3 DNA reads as TGTGCCAGCAGAATCACAGGGGATTCTATCAACGAGCAGTACTTC.

The CDR3 here is CASSSLGTRANYGYTF. DNA for the CDR3: TGTGCCAGCAGTTCCCTCGGGACAAGAGCTAACTATGGCTACACCTTC. The chain carries TRBV28 and TRBJ1-2; maybe TRBD1 (6 bases). Germline CDR1 MDHEN, CDR2 SYDVKM. This CDR3 has 16 amino acids. Between the trimmed V and J ends, which lost 4 bases and 0 bases, there was a span of 15 bases.

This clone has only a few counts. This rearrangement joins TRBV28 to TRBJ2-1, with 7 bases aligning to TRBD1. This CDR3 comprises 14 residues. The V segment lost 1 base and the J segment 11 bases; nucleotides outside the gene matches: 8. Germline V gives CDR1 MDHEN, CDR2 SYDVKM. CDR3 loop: CASSLSVGTVQQFF. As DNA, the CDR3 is TGTGCCAGCAGTTTATCCGTCGGGACAGTTCAGCAGTTCTTC.